Sequencing of this T cell receptor beta chain was carried out in a study of T cell repertoires in cytomegalovirus infection. About the research overall: Signatures in public TCR beta sequences pointed to both CMV infection and matching HLA type.

TCRdb redid the calling of the reads with MiXCR, one entry per CDR3 protein. Of some 800,000 distinct CDR3 sequences listed, almost 30% are singletons. Germline-derived CDR1 and CDR2 are MRHNA and SNTAGT. This CDR3 is 15 amino acids long. V was clipped by 9 bases and J by 2 bases; unmatched bases: 9. This clonotype showed up just a few times. Antigen unknown. This chain joins TRBV6-4 and TRBJ2-4, with 8 bases matching TRBD1. This material consisted of cultured CD8+ T cells from PBMCs, taken from culture after CMV antigen stimulation. This receptor was identified in a human donor in good health (CMV status not recorded). Some clones in this sample may be carry-over from other donors' samples. CDR3 DNA sequence: TGTGCCAGACCGGACAGGGCTTTATCCAAAAACATTCAGTACTTC. This codes for CARPDRALSKNIQYF.